This is a list of T cell receptor beta chains from one sample in a study of T cell responses to AZD1222 COVID-19 vaccine. Method: immunoSEQ multiplex PCR; TCRdb's copy keeps in-frame clones and lacks some. The table has approximately 110,000 clones, around nine tenths seen once; the top ten hold approximately 17%. The sample here was peripheral blood, taken on day 0 of AZD1222 vaccination. Receptors originate from an adult in good health. The CDR3 runs from the conserved cysteine through the conserved F or W. The order of the fields is V gene, clone size, D gene, J gene, CDR3 protein, CDR3 DNA. A D gene is named only where the DNA matches it firmly. Rows give clone size only sometimes, using once, few, many, or a class for an expanded clone.

v_call: TRBV20-1
clone_size: -
d_call: -
j_call: TRBJ1-4
cdr3_aa: CSLKTGKLFF
cdr3_nt: TGCAGTCTTAAGACTGGAAAACTGTTTTTT

v_call: TRBV5-4
clone_size: -
d_call: TRBD2
j_call: TRBJ2-1
cdr3_aa: CASSLGLAGAYEQFF
cdr3_nt: TGTGCCAGCAGCTTGGGGCTAGCGGGAGCCTATGAGCAGTTCTTC

v_call: TRBV11-2
clone_size: -
d_call: -
j_call: TRBJ2-5
cdr3_aa: CASSPAGLPNPQEAQYF
cdr3_nt: TGTGCCAGCAGCCCCGCGGGTCTACCCAACCCTCAAGAGGCCCAGTACTTC

v_call: TRBV6-5
clone_size: -
d_call: TRBD1
j_call: TRBJ2-4
cdr3_aa: CASSSGQAKNIQYF
cdr3_nt: TGTGCCAGCAGTTCGGGACAGGCCAAAAACATTCAGTACTTC

v_call: TRBV9
clone_size: -
d_call: TRBD2
j_call: TRBJ2-2
cdr3_aa: CASSLGTSGRAKGPGELFF
cdr3_nt: TGTGCCAGCAGCCTAGGGACTAGCGGGAGGGCCAAGGGGCCCGGGGAGCTGTTTTTT

v_call: TRBV6-5
clone_size: -
d_call: -
j_call: TRBJ1-3
cdr3_aa: CASEMGNTIYF
cdr3_nt: TGTGCCAGCGAGATGGGAAACACCATATATTTT

v_call: TRBV5-4
clone_size: -
d_call: TRBD2
j_call: TRBJ2-1
cdr3_aa: CASSIGGGGARNEQFF
cdr3_nt: TGTGCCAGCAGCATAGGAGGCGGGGGGGCCAGGAATGAGCAGTTCTTC

v_call: TRBV18
clone_size: once
d_call: TRBD1
j_call: TRBJ1-1
cdr3_aa: CASSQGQWNTEAFF
cdr3_nt: TGTGCCAGCTCTCAGGGACAGTGGAACACTGAAGCTTTCTTT

v_call: TRBV5-1
clone_size: -
d_call: TRBD2
j_call: TRBJ2-4
cdr3_aa: CASSLGLAGPSAKNIQYF
cdr3_nt: TGCGCCAGCAGCTTGGGACTAGCGGGACCCTCAGCCAAAAACATTCAGTACTTC

v_call: TRBV19
clone_size: once
d_call: -
j_call: TRBJ1-2
cdr3_aa: CASSIVPRPPDGYTF
cdr3_nt: TGTGCCAGTAGTATAGTCCCAAGACCCCCCGATGGCTACACCTTC

v_call: TRBV6-5
clone_size: -
d_call: -
j_call: TRBJ2-2
cdr3_aa: CASSRTSQNTGELFF
cdr3_nt: TGTGCCAGCAGTAGGACAAGCCAGAACACCGGGGAGCTGTTTTTT

v_call: TRBV27
clone_size: once
d_call: -
j_call: TRBJ1-5
cdr3_aa: CASSPWQGITQPQHF
cdr3_nt: TGTGCCAGCAGTCCCTGGCAGGGTATAACTCAGCCCCAGCATTTT

v_call: TRBV28
clone_size: -
d_call: -
j_call: TRBJ2-7
cdr3_aa: CASRLGLYEQYF
cdr3_nt: TGTGCCAGCAGGTTGGGGCTTTACGAGCAGTACTTC

v_call: TRBV7-9
clone_size: -
d_call: -
j_call: TRBJ1-4
cdr3_aa: CASSLWADSYEKLFF
cdr3_nt: TGTGCCAGCAGCTTATGGGCGGACAGTTATGAAAAACTGTTTTTT

v_call: TRBV6-5
clone_size: -
d_call: TRBD2
j_call: TRBJ2-3
cdr3_aa: CASTSGGAGTDTQYF
cdr3_nt: TGTGCCAGCACTAGCGGGGGGGCAGGCACAGATACGCAGTATTTT

v_call: TRBV5-1
clone_size: once
d_call: -
j_call: TRBJ1-2
cdr3_aa: CASSGQTNYGYTF
cdr3_nt: TGCGCCAGCAGTGGGCAGACTAACTATGGCTACACCTTC

v_call: TRBV7-8
clone_size: -
d_call: -
j_call: TRBJ2-1
cdr3_aa: CASSSFAKGLEQFF
cdr3_nt: TGTGCCAGCAGCTCTTTCGCGAAGGGGCTGGAGCAGTTCTTC

v_call: TRBV7-9
clone_size: once
d_call: TRBD1
j_call: TRBJ2-7
cdr3_aa: CASGTKQGDAYEQYF
cdr3_nt: TGTGCCAGCGGGACAAAACAGGGGGACGCCTACGAGCAGTACTTC

v_call: TRBV27
clone_size: -
d_call: -
j_call: TRBJ2-1
cdr3_aa: CASSPYRGPSHNEQFF
cdr3_nt: TGTGCCAGCAGTCCCTATCGAGGACCCAGCCACAATGAGCAGTTCTTC

v_call: TRBV3-1/TRBV3-2
clone_size: -
d_call: -
j_call: TRBJ2-1
cdr3_aa: CASSQASPWGRRISYNEQFF
cdr3_nt: TGTGCCAGCAGCCAGGCTTCCCCTTGGGGCAGAAGGATTTCCTACAATGAGCAGTTCTTC

v_call: TRBV14
clone_size: -
d_call: -
j_call: TRBJ2-2
cdr3_aa: CASSQEVGGAKIGELFF
cdr3_nt: TGTGCCAGCAGCCAAGAAGTCGGGGGCGCCAAGATCGGGGAGCTGTTTTTT

v_call: TRBV5-1
clone_size: few
d_call: -
j_call: TRBJ1-1
cdr3_aa: CASSTQVNTEAFF
cdr3_nt: TGCGCCAGCAGCACACAGGTTAACACTGAAGCTTTCTTT

v_call: TRBV25-1
clone_size: -
d_call: -
j_call: TRBJ1-1
cdr3_aa: CASSGEGWTEAFF
cdr3_nt: TGTGCCAGCAGTGGTGAGGGGTGGACTGAAGCTTTCTTT

v_call: TRBV5-1
clone_size: once
d_call: -
j_call: TRBJ2-1
cdr3_aa: CASSPQGNEQFF
cdr3_nt: TGCGCCAGCAGCCCCCAGGGGAATGAGCAGTTCTTC

v_call: TRBV7-8
clone_size: -
d_call: -
j_call: TRBJ1-1
cdr3_aa: CASSRGVNTEAFF
cdr3_nt: TGTGCCAGCAGCCGGGGGGTGAACACTGAAGCTTTCTTT

v_call: TRBV3-1/TRBV3-2
clone_size: -
d_call: -
j_call: TRBJ2-2
cdr3_aa: CASSQWAGELFF
cdr3_nt: TGTGCCAGCAGCCAATGGGCCGGGGAGCTGTTTTTT

v_call: TRBV6-5
clone_size: -
d_call: TRBD1
j_call: TRBJ1-4
cdr3_aa: CASKVWRQGDEKLFF
cdr3_nt: TGTGCCAGCAAAGTATGGAGACAGGGTGATGAAAAACTGTTTTTT

v_call: TRBV7-3
clone_size: -
d_call: -
j_call: TRBJ1-1
cdr3_aa: CASSLGQGTEAFF
cdr3_nt: TGTGCCAGCAGCTTAGGCCAGGGGACTGAAGCTTTCTTT

v_call: TRBV5-5
clone_size: -
d_call: -
j_call: TRBJ2-1
cdr3_aa: CASRRTADEQFF
cdr3_nt: TGTGCCAGCAGACGGACGGCGGATGAGCAGTTCTTC

v_call: TRBV10-3
clone_size: -
d_call: TRBD1
j_call: TRBJ2-1
cdr3_aa: CAISEFGTGNEQFF
cdr3_nt: TGTGCCATCAGTGAGTTCGGGACAGGCAATGAGCAGTTCTTC

v_call: TRBV19
clone_size: -
d_call: -
j_call: TRBJ1-1
cdr3_aa: CASSPGGTSNTEAFF
cdr3_nt: TGTGCCAGTAGCCCCGGGGGGACATCGAACACTGAAGCTTTCTTT

v_call: TRBV28
clone_size: -
d_call: -
j_call: TRBJ1-1
cdr3_aa: CASTQSWAEAFF
cdr3_nt: TGTGCCAGCACTCAGTCCTGGGCAGAAGCTTTCTTT

v_call: TRBV6-5
clone_size: -
d_call: -
j_call: TRBJ1-2
cdr3_aa: CASSYVRDYGYTF
cdr3_nt: TGTGCCAGCAGTTACGTTCGGGACTATGGCTACACCTTC

v_call: TRBV7-2
clone_size: -
d_call: -
j_call: TRBJ1-6
cdr3_aa: CASSLFGTSWNNSPLHF
cdr3_nt: TGTGCCAGCAGCTTATTTGGGACAAGTTGGAATAATTCACCCCTCCACTTT

v_call: TRBV10-3
clone_size: -
d_call: -
j_call: TRBJ2-1
cdr3_aa: CAPHVGCNEQFF
cdr3_nt: TGTGCCCCCCATGTGGGGTGCAATGAGCAGTTCTTC

v_call: TRBV5-1
clone_size: -
d_call: TRBD1
j_call: TRBJ2-3
cdr3_aa: CASSLRTGGYTDTQYF
cdr3_nt: TGCGCCAGCAGCTTACGGACAGGGGGGTACACAGATACGCAGTATTTT

v_call: TRBV25-1
clone_size: -
d_call: -
j_call: TRBJ1-6
cdr3_aa: CASSESMGPGNSPLHF
cdr3_nt: TGTGCCAGCAGTGAATCCATGGGCCCAGGCAATTCACCCCTCCACTTT

v_call: TRBV7-2
clone_size: -
d_call: TRBD2
j_call: TRBJ2-1
cdr3_aa: CASSLATSGGAREQFF
cdr3_nt: TGTGCCAGCAGCTTAGCGACTAGCGGGGGGGCGCGGGAGCAGTTCTTC

v_call: TRBV5-4
clone_size: -
d_call: TRBD1
j_call: TRBJ2-4
cdr3_aa: CASSLAGTGAKNIQYF
cdr3_nt: TGTGCCAGCAGCTTGGCCGGGACAGGGGCCAAAAACATTCAGTACTTC

v_call: TRBV10-3
clone_size: -
d_call: -
j_call: TRBJ2-2
cdr3_aa: CAIKGSANTGELFF
cdr3_nt: TGTGCCATCAAAGGCAGCGCGAACACCGGGGAGCTGTTTTTT

v_call: TRBV6-5
clone_size: -
d_call: TRBD2
j_call: TRBJ2-2
cdr3_aa: CASSFSGRVTGELFF
cdr3_nt: TGTGCCAGCAGTTTCAGCGGGAGGGTAACCGGGGAGCTGTTTTTT

v_call: TRBV7-3
clone_size: -
d_call: -
j_call: TRBJ2-1
cdr3_aa: CASSLGSYNEQFF
cdr3_nt: TGTGCCAGCAGCTTAGGTTCCTACAATGAGCAGTTCTTC

v_call: TRBV5-4
clone_size: once
d_call: -
j_call: TRBJ1-5
cdr3_aa: CASSYDGNNQPQHF
cdr3_nt: TGTGCCAGCAGCTACGATGGCAACAATCAGCCCCAGCATTTT

v_call: TRBV11-3
clone_size: few
d_call: -
j_call: TRBJ2-1
cdr3_aa: CASEDYNEQFF
cdr3_nt: TGTGCCAGCGAGGACTACAATGAGCAGTTCTTC

v_call: TRBV7-9
clone_size: -
d_call: TRBD1
j_call: TRBJ1-6
cdr3_aa: CASSYDRDGTLHF
cdr3_nt: TGTGCCAGCAGCTACGACAGGGACGGTACCCTCCACTTT

v_call: TRBV6-1
clone_size: -
d_call: TRBD2
j_call: TRBJ2-2
cdr3_aa: CASSALTSGVHTGELFF
cdr3_nt: TGTGCCAGCAGTGCCTTAACTAGCGGGGTCCACACCGGGGAGCTGTTTTTT

v_call: TRBV18
clone_size: -
d_call: TRBD1
j_call: TRBJ2-1
cdr3_aa: CASHGTGIYNEQFF
cdr3_nt: TGTGCCAGCCATGGGACAGGAATCTACAATGAGCAGTTCTTC

v_call: TRBV5-1
clone_size: -
d_call: TRBD1
j_call: TRBJ2-7
cdr3_aa: CASSLDVGAPDRDYEQYF
cdr3_nt: TGCGCCAGCAGCTTGGACGTTGGGGCGCCGGACAGGGACTACGAGCAGTACTTC

v_call: TRBV6-5
clone_size: -
d_call: -
j_call: TRBJ1-4
cdr3_aa: CASSSSRTATNEKLFF
cdr3_nt: TGTGCCAGCAGTTCTTCCCGCACAGCAACTAATGAAAAACTGTTTTTT

v_call: TRBV18
clone_size: -
d_call: -
j_call: TRBJ2-2
cdr3_aa: CASSPGHPEAGELFF
cdr3_nt: TGTGCCAGCTCACCAGGGCACCCGGAGGCCGGGGAGCTGTTTTTT

v_call: TRBV25-1
clone_size: few
d_call: TRBD1
j_call: TRBJ1-5
cdr3_aa: CASSDQKTGCGSNQPQHF
cdr3_nt: TGTGCCAGCAGTGACCAAAAGACAGGGTGTGGGAGCAATCAGCCCCAGCATTTT

v_call: TRBV12-5
clone_size: -
d_call: -
j_call: TRBJ1-2
cdr3_aa: CASGLAGFGYTF
cdr3_nt: TGTGCTAGTGGTTTGGCCGGGTTCGGCTACACCTTC